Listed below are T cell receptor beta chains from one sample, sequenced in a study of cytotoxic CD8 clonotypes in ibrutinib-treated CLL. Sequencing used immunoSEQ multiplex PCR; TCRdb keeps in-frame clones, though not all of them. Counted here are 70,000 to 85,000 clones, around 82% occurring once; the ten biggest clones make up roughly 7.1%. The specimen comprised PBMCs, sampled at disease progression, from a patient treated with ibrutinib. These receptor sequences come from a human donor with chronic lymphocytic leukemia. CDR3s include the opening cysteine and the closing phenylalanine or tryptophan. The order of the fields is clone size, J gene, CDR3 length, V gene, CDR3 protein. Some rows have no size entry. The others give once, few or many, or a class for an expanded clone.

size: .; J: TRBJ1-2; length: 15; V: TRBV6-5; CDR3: CASSYIFDPNYGYTF
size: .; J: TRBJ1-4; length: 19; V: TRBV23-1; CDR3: CASSQSRGPLCLTNEKLFF
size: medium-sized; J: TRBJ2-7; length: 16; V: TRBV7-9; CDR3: CASSPPGTPLTYEQYF
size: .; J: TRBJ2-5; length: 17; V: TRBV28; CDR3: CASSLDPDRGQRETQYF
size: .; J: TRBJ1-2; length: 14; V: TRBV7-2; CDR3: CAVGRGPLLYGYTF
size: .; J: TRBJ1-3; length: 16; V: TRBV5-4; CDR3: CASSSDSPSYGNTIYF
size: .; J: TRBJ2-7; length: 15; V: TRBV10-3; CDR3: CAVRGEDRGYRQQYF
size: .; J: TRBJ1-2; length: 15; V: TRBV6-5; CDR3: CASSYGGWYDYGYTF
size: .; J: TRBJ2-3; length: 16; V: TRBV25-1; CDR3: CASSERLRDRDDTQYF
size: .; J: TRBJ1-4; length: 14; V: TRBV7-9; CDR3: CASSPAGIGEKLFF
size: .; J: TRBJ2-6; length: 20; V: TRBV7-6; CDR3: CASSLRVRNSDHSGANVLTF
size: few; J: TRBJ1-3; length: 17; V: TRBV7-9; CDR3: CASSLGRARSSGNTIYF
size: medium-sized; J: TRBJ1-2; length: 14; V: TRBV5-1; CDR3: CASSLYKDSYGYTF
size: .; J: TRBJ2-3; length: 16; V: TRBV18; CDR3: CASSPIRGARPDTQYF
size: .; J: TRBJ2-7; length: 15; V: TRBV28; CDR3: CASSIDTGALGEQYF
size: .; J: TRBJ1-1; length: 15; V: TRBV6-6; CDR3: CASRREGQGYTEAFF
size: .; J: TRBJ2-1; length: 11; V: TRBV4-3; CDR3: CASSQVGEQFF
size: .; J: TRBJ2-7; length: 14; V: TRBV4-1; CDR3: CASSRVASGYEQYF
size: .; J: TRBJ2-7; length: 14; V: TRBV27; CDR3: CASSLTGGSYEQYF
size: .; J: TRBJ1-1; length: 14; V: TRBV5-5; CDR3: CASSLRQANTEAFF
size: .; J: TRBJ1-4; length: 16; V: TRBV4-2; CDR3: CASSQDWGADNEKLFF
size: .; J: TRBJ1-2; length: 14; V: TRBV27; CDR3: CASSHTGQNYGYTF
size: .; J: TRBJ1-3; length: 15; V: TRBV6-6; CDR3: CASSPDRAGGNTIYF
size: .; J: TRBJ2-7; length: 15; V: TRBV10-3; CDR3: CATRDFASRSYEQYF
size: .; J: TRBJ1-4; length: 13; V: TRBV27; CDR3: CASSWATNEKLFF
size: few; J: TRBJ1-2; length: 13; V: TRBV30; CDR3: CAWSRTGTYGYTF
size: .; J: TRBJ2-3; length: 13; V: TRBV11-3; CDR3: CASSLVRSDTQYF
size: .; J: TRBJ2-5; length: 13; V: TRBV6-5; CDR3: CASSRDHTGTQYF